This TCR beta chain stems from a study of cytomegalovirus exposure and HLA in healthy donors. Study outcomes and limitations: About 90% or about 30% of the time was how often most TCR beta V segments were productive, according to an earlier analysis. A later analysis linked a missense DCLRE1C variant to TCR beta V- and J-gene trimming.

CDR1 is SGHDT and CDR2 is YYEEEE in the germline V gene. With 0 bases removed from V and 4 bases from J, the gap between germline ends came to 10 bases. The CDR3 length is 14 residues. The PCR had 60 Vbeta and 13 Jbeta primers. The data were produced by immunoSEQ multiplex PCR, yet TCRdb's version contains in-frame clones alone and is incomplete. The sample has roughly 180,000 clones; around four fifths are singletons. As to this clone: Its antigen is undetermined.

Sequencing was carried out using PBMCs. V is TRBV5-6 and J is TRBJ1-2; a possible D gene is TRBD1 (6 bases). This sequence was found in a woman in her 50s in good health and CMV-seropositive. In DNA form, the CDR3 reads TGTGCCAGCAGCTTGGCTCAGGGGAGCTATGGCTACACCTTC. Amino acid sequence: CASSLAQGSYGYTF.